This TCR beta chain was sequenced during a study of cytomegalovirus exposure and HLA in healthy donors. Each of the donors was a healthy bone marrow donor. The PCR employed 60 Vbeta primers together with 13 Jbeta primers. This table comes from immunoSEQ multiplex PCR, and its TCRdb copy is limited to in-frame clones, with some not included. This sample carries 150,000 to 200,000 clones, about four fifths of them seen once, and the ten largest clones take around 1.6%. The table lists this clone with a count of one. What it binds is unknown. Study findings and constraints: The availability of immune exposure information extended only to CMV serostatus. Within an earlier analysis, most TCR beta V segments proved productive either about 87% or about 30% of the time. The authors reported that TCR beta sequences could predict HLA-A and HLA-B alleles. These predictions were accurate for most subjects in the first cohort.

Germline CDR1 reads SEHNR; CDR2 reads FQNEAQ (reference sequence). The CDR3 covers 14 residues. V was clipped by 4 bases and J by 7 bases, with 16 bases between them. The rearrangement links TRBV7-9 to TRBJ2-5, with D unresolved. The sample comprised PBMCs. The source is a woman aged 45-60 years in good health and CMV-seronegative. DNA of the CDR3: TGTGCCAGCAGCTCCCCCCGCGAGTCTCGGACCCAGTACTTC. As protein: CASSSPRESRTQYF.